The 12 T cell receptor beta chains presented below share a single source sample, sequenced in a study of a mutant IDH1 vaccine in newly diagnosed glioma (dated by TCRdb to the early 2020s). Their antigens remain unidentified. The sample's time point label is to be understood as: week 35, safety follow-up. Every vaccine dose consisted of 300 ug of a 20-mer mutant IDH1 peptide in Montanide, administered subcutaneously together with topical imiquimod. The protocol used for the library was the immunoSEQ multiplex PCR assay. TCRdb mirrors the immuneACCESS table, restricted to in-frame sequences. Some clones are absent from its copies; in checked studies, under half trace to an unresolved V gene, and the reason for the others is unknown. This sample gives 45,000 to 55,000 clones in total; 70% to 85% of them show up just once. The ten largest clones take up around 6.7% of the sample. The sample here was PBMCs, taken from a glioma patient whose treatment included an IDH1 peptide vaccine. Receptor source: a middle-aged man with glioma.

This chain joins TRBV7-2 and TRBJ1-5; maybe TRBD1 (5 bases). CDR3 size: 13 residues. Trimming took off 5 bases at V and 6 bases at J, with 11 bases between the two ends. Looked up from germline, CDR1 is SGHTA and CDR2 is FQGNSA. CDR3 nucleotides: TGTGCCAGCAGCCCAACGGGGCTTCAGCCCCAGCATTTT. As protein: CASSPTGLQPQHF.

The chain links TRBV27 to TRBJ1-2; 8 bases align to TRBD1. This CDR3 is built from 14 residues. The germline V gene encodes CDR1 MNHEY and CDR2 SMNVEV (reference sequence). J was trimmed by 6 bases and V by 5 bases; bases with no gene match: 8. The CDR3 coding sequence is TGTGCCAGCAGTAGACCGGGACAGGAGCATGGCTACACCTTC. Encoded protein: CASSRPGQEHGYTF.

The genes are TRBV2 and TRBJ2-2, with TRBD1 identical over 8 bases. CDR1 and CDR2 (germline): SNHLY, FYNNEI. The V and J ends lost 7 bases and 1 base, in that order; junction bases with no gene match: 8. CDR3 length: 16 amino acids. The CDR3 here is CASTSSGTGNTGELFF. The CDR3 DNA reads as TGTGCCAGCACTTCTTCCGGGACAGGGAACACCGGGGAGCTGTTTTTT.

This chain uses TRBV6-1 with TRBJ1-2, with TRBD1 identical over 7 bases. V trimming: 7 bases; J trimming: 3 bases; junction bases outside the gene matches: 8. This CDR3 spans 14 amino acids. Germline assignment: CDR1 MNHNS and CDR2 SASEGT. The CDR3 sequence is CASTWNTGDYGYTF. The CDR3 region has the DNA TGTGCCAGCACCTGGAACACAGGGGACTATGGCTACACCTTC.

The CDR3 reads CASSLGQTSYEQYF. The CDR3 DNA is TGTGCCAGCAGCCTCGGACAGACGTCCTACGAGCAGTACTTC. The gene calls are TRBV13 and TRBJ2-7; tentatively, D is TRBD1 (6 bases). Trimming took off 5 bases at V and 1 base at J, with 12 bases between the two ends. CDR3 size: 14 residues. Germline CDR1 is PRHDT and CDR2 is FYEKMQ (reference sequence). The full variable domain, completed using reference TRBV13 and TRBJ2-7, is AAGVIQSPRHLIKEKRETATLKCYPIPRHDTVYWYQQGPGQDPQFLISFYEKMQSDKGSIPDRFSAQQFSDYHSELNMSSLELGDSALYFCASSLGQTSYEQYFGPGTRLTVT.

The gene calls are TRBV4-1 and TRBJ2-3; weak D call: TRBD1 (5 bases). Germline V gene lookup returns CDR1 MGHRA and CDR2 YSYEKL. The length of the CDR3 is 15 residues. V was clipped by 1 base and J by 1 base, with 9 bases between them. The chain's CDR3 is CASSQVDRGTDTQYF. In DNA form, the CDR3 reads TGCGCCAGCAGCCAAGTAGACAGAGGCACAGATACGCAGTATTTT.

This clone was counted only a few times. The chain's CDR3 is CASSTDAGGTEAFF. The DNA of the CDR3 is TGTGCCAGCTCAACAGACGCTGGGGGCACTGAAGCTTTCTTT. The rearrangement uses TRBV18 and TRBJ1-1, with a weak D call TRBD1 (5 bases). This CDR3 spans 14 amino acids. V dropped 5 bases and J dropped 4 bases, with 14 bases sitting between them. Germline values: CDR1 KGHSH, CDR2 LQKENI.

This chain uses TRBV11-1 with TRBJ1-2; D gene ambiguous. Trimming pared 3 bases from V and 1 base from J, leaving 6 bases between. Germline V gene sequence: CDR1 SGHAT, CDR2 FQDESV (reference sequence). The CDR3 is 13 amino acids. CDR3 sequence reads: CASSFGVNYGYTF. The CDR3 DNA sequence: TGTGCCAGCAGCTTTGGGGTTAACTATGGCTACACCTTC.

This chain uses TRBV6-5 with TRBJ1-2; TRBD1 might be the D (6 bases). V was shortened by 1 base and J by 8 bases, with 14 bases between the two germline ends. The CDR3 is 14 amino acids. Germline V gene data show CDR1 as MNHEY and CDR2 as SVGAGI. As DNA, the CDR3 is TGTGCCAGCAGTTACTTCGGTCAGGGGATGGGCTACACCTTC. Translated: CASSYFGQGMGYTF.

The chain recombines TRBV19 with TRBJ1-3; D is perhaps TRBD1 (5 bases). The CDR3 covers 17 residues. The germline V and J ends were trimmed by 3 bases and 2 bases, with 17 bases remaining between them. Germline CDR1 LNHDA, CDR2 SQIVND (reference sequence). CDR3 sequence: CASSMRGQRKAGNTIYF. The CDR3 DNA reads as TGTGCCAGTAGTATGCGCGGACAACGAAAAGCTGGAAACACCATATATTTT.

The chain is built from TRBV5-1 and TRBJ2-5, with D possibly matching TRBD1 (5 bases). Germline V lookup: CDR1 SGHRS, CDR2 YFSETQ. The V gene lost 1 base and the J gene lost 1 base, with 8 bases spanning the gap. The CDR3 has 14 amino acids. The chain's CDR3 is CASSLLGVQETQYF. The CDR3, as DNA: TGCGCCAGCAGCTTGCTAGGGGTCCAAGAGACCCAGTACTTC.

This sequence joins TRBV4-1 and TRBJ1-3, with D hard to call. V was trimmed by 2 bases and J by 0 bases, leaving 8 bases between them. The CDR3 loop spans 15 amino acids. Germline loops: CDR1 MGHRA, CDR2 YSYEKL. The CDR3 DNA is TGCGCCAGCAGCCAAAGGCAGAACTCTGGAAACACCATATATTTT. This translates into CASSQRQNSGNTIYF.